These 3 T cell receptor beta chains were all obtained from the same sample, sequenced in a study of neurological immune-mediated disorders. TCRdb re-analysed the 5' RACE reads in MiXCR, keeping a single row per CDR3 protein. The sample holds some 29,000 distinct CDR3 sequences, about 12% seen once. The sequenced material came from PBMCs. These receptors were taken from a woman aged 55-69 years in good health.

This clonotype was counted ten times or more. V and J are TRBV12-3 or TRBV12-4 and TRBJ2-5; no reliable D call. The CDR3 has 13 amino acids. Trimming cost V 5 bases and J 2 bases, with 9 bases left between them. The chain's CDR3 is CASSADWQETQYF. The DNA for the CDR3 is TGTGCCAGCAGTGCCGACTGGCAAGAGACCCAGTACTTC.

This clonotype was detected many times. The V gene is TRBV4-3, the J gene TRBJ2-7, with D tentatively TRBD1 (6 bases). Germline assignment: CDR1 LGHNA and CDR2 YSLEER. Trimming removed 0 bases at V and 3 bases at J, with 18 bases between. This CDR3 has 17 amino acids. CDR3 protein: CASSQDLVKKGGYEQYF. DNA for the CDR3: TGCGCCAGCAGCCAAGATCTTGTGAAAAAAGGGGGCTACGAGCAGTACTTC.

The chain has TRBV20-1 and TRBJ2-3, with TRBD1 matching 7 bases. The CDR3 length is 13 residues. V dropped 4 bases and J dropped 9; count of bases not matched to a gene: 10. Looked up from germline, CDR1 is DFQATT and CDR2 is SNEGSKA (reference sequence). The CDR3 loop is CSATRQGRGTQYF. CDR3 sequence (DNA): TGCAGTGCTACTAGACAGGGAAGGGGCACGCAGTATTTT.